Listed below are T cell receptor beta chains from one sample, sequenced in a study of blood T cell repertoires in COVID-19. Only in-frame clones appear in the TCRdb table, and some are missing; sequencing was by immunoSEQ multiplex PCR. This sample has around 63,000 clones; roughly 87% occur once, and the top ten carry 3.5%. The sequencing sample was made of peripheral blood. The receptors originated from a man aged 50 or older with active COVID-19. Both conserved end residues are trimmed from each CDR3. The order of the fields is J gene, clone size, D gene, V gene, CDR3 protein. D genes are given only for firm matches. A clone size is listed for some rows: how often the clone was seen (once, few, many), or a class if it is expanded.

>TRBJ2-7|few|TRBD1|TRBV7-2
ASSPGQGAYEQY
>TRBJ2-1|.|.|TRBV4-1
ASSQHRYNEQF
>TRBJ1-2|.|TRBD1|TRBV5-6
ASSHPTGGEGYT
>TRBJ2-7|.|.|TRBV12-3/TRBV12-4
ASSSHSSYEQY
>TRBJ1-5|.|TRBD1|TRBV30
AWRAQGARQPQH
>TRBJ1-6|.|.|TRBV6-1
ASSEEWAANSPLH
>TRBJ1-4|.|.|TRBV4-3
ASSQDRGRLNEKLF
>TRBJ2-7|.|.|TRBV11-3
ASSPTGHWSEQY
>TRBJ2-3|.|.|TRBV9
ASSVASSRTDTQY
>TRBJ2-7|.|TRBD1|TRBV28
ASYSGTGGREQY
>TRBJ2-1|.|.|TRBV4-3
ASSQEVGGWQF
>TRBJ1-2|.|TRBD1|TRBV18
ASSPRTGDSYGYT
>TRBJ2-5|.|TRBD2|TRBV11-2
ASSLGLLAGGIGETQY
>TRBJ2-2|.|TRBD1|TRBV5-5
ASSLTGQGTGELF
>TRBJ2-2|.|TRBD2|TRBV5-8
ASSPGGYTGELF
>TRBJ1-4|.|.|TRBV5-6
ASSDRHTEKLF
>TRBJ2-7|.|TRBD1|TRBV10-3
AIRTDRGLIGEQY
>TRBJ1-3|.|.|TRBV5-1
ASSSDSSGNTIY
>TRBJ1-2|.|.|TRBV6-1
ASSELGLLYGYT
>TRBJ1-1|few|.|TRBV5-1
ASSFGQRNTEAF
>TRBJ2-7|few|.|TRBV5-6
ASTPPGRYEQY
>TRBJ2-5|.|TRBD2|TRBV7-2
ASTPSGGEQETQY
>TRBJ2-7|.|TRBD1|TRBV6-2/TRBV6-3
ASSYYLRGHYEQY
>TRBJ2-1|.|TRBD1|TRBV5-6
ASSLWGTANNEQF
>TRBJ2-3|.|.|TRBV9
ASSEAGFSTDTQY
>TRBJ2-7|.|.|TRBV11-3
ANVRPPGLYEQY
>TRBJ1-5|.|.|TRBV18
ASSPAVDQPQH
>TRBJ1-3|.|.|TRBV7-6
ASSLAASELWTGNTIY
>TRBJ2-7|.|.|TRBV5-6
ARTSGGNLYEQY
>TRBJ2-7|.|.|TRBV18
ASSPVRKEQY
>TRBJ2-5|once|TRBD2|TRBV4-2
ASSPSFGGRETQY
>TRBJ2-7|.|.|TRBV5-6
ASSLGVAGREQY
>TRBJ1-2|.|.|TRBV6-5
ASSYSGGLYGYT
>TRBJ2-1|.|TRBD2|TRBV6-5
ASRAGTIYNEQF
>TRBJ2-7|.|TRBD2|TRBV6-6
ASSYLAGAAYEQY
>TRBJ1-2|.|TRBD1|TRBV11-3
ASSLDRGYGYT
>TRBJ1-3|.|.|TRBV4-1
ASSPLRVSGNTIY
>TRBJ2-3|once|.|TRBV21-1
ASSGPTSGGRADTQY
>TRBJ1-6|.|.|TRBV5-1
ASSSEPGEGSPLH
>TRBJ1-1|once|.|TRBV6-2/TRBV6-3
ASSQSGITNTEAF
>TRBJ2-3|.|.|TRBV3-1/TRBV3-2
ASSQGLPDTQY
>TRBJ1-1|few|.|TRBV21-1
ASSNHREGNTEAF